Only a few counts were recorded for the clone carrying this TCR beta chain. What it recognizes is unknown. The data are from a study of T cell repertoires in cytomegalovirus infection. Study overall: Recently described HLA-C-restricted plus well-studied HLA-B-restricted CMV epitopes were used. Points from the study as a whole: There were HLA-C-restricted CMV-specific TCR beta clonotypes dominating the ex vivo response. Pooled public TCR beta family frequency picked out CMV carriers with the relevant HLA.

The CDR3 totals 16 residues. Trimming pared 3 bases from V and 2 bases from J, leaving 16 bases between. Germline values: CDR1 SGHTA, CDR2 FQGNSA. TCRdb independently ran MiXCR on the reads; one entry per CDR3 protein. The profile covers nearly 700,000 distinct CDR3 sequences, with about 30% appearing a single time and about 18% taken by the ten largest. The chain recombines TRBV7-2 with TRBJ2-5, with no clear D. Material: cultured PBMCs, obtained from culture after CMV antigen stimulation. This clonotype was obtained from a human donor in good health (CMV status not recorded). Some clones in this sample may be carry-over from other donors' samples. Here the CDR3 reads CASSFGVLTDQETQYF. CDR3 DNA sequence: TGTGCCAGCAGCTTTGGAGTGCTAACAGATCAAGAGACCCAGTACTTC.